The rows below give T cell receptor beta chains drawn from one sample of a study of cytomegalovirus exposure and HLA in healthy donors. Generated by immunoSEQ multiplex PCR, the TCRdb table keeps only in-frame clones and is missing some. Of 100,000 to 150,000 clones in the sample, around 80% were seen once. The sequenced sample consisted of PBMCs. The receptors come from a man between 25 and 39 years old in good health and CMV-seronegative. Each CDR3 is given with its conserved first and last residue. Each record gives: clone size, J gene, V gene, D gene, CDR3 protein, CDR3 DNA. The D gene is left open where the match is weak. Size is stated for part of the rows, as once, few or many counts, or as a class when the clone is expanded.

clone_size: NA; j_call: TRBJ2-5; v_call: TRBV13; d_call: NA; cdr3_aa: CASSSRGAGAQETQYF; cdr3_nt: TGTGCCAGCAGCTCTCGGGGGGCTGGAGCACAAGAGACCCAGTACTTC
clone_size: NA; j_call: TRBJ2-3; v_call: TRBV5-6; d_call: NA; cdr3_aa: CASSWAPTGGLDTQYF; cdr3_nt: TGTGCCAGCAGCTGGGCGCCGACAGGCGGTTTGGATACGCAGTATTTT
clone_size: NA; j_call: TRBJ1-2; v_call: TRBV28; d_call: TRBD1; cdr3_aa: CAIRTGTNYGYTF; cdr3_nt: TGTGCCATACGGACAGGAACTAACTATGGCTACACCTTC
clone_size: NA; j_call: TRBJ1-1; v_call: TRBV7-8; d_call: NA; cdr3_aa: CASSLGQLVVNTEAFF; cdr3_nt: TGTGCCAGCAGCTTAGGACAGCTTGTGGTGAACACTGAAGCTTTCTTT
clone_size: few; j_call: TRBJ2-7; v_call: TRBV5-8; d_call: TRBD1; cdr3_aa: CASSPGTGIFSYEQYF; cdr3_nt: TGTGCCAGCAGCCCGGGGACAGGGATCTTCTCCTACGAGCAGTACTTC
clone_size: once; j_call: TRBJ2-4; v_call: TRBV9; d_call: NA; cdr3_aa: CASSVGGGGDIQYF; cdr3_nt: TGTGCCAGCAGCGTAGGGGGGGGCGGAGACATTCAGTACTTC
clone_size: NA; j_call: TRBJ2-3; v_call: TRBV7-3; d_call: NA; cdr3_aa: CASSLAGSLTQYF; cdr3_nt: TGTGCCAGCAGCTTAGCGGGGTCCCTCACGCAGTATTTT
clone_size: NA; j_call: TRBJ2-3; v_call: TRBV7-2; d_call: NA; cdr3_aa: CASSLRSGSDTQYF; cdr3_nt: TGTGCCAGCAGCTTAAGGTCAGGGTCAGATACGCAGTATTTT
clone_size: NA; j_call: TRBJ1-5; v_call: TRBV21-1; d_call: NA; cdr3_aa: CASSPSGNSNQPQHF; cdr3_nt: TGTGCCAGCAGCCCCTCGGGGAATAGCAATCAGCCCCAGCATTTT
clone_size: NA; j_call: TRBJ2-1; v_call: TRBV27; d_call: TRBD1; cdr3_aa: CASSSWDRTYNEQFF; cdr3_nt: TGTGCCAGCAGTTCCTGGGACAGGACATACAATGAGCAGTTCTTC
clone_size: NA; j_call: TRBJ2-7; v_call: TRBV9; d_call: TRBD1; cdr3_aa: CASSLGQGAYEQYF; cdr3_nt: TGTGCCAGCAGCCTGGGACAGGGGGCTTACGAGCAGTACTTC
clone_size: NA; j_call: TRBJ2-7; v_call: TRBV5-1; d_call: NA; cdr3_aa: CASSLRGYSYEQYF; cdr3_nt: TGCGCCAGCAGCTTGAGGGGCTACTCCTACGAGCAGTACTTC
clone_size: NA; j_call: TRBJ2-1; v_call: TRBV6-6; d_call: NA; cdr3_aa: CASSVVGSSHEQFF; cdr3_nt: TGTGCCAGCAGTGTAGTAGGGAGTTCCCATGAGCAGTTCTTC
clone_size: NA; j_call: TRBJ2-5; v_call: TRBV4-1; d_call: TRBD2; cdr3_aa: CASSQVGRGEETQYF; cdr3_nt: TGCGCCAGCAGCCAAGTGGGGCGGGGGGAAGAGACCCAGTACTTC
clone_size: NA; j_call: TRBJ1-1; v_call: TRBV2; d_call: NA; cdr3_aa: CASSLDKNTEAFF; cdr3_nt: TGTGCCAGCAGCCTCGACAAGAACACTGAAGCTTTCTTT
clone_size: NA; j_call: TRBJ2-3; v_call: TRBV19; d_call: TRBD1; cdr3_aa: CASSKTGGGTDTQYF; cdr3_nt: TGTGCCAGTAGCAAGACAGGGGGCGGCACAGATACGCAGTATTTT
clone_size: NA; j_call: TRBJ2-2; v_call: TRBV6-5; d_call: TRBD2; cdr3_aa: CASSYELATGELFF; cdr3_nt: TGTGCCAGCAGTTACGAACTAGCGACCGGGGAGCTGTTTTTT
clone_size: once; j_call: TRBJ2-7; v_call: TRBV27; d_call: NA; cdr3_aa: CASRFWGNNYEQYF; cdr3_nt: TGTGCCAGCCGTTTCTGGGGCAACAATTACGAGCAGTACTTC
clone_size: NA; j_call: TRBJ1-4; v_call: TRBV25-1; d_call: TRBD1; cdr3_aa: CASSAPGTGGGKLFF; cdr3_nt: TGTGCCAGCAGTGCCCCCGGGACAGGGGGCGGAAAACTGTTTTTT
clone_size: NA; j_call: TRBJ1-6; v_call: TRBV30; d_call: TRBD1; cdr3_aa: CAHRDSNSPLHF; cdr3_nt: TGTGCCCACCGGGACAGTAATTCACCCCTCCACTTT
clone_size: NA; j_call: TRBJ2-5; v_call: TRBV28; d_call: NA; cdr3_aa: CASSLDREETQYF; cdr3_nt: TGTGCCAGCAGTTTGGACAGAGAAGAGACCCAGTACTTC
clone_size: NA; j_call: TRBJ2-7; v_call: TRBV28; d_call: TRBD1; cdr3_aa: CASSLGGQGAYEQYF; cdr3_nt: TGTGCCAGCAGCCTGGGCGGCCAGGGGGCATACGAGCAGTACTTC
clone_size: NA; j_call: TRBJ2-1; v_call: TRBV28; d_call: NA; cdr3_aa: CASTDTRNEQFF; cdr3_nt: TGTGCCAGCACCGACACAAGAAATGAGCAGTTCTTC
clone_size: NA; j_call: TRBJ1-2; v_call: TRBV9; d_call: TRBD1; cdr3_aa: CASSTIGQGTTWGYTF; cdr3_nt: TGTGCCAGCAGCACAATCGGACAGGGAACGACTTGGGGCTACACCTTC
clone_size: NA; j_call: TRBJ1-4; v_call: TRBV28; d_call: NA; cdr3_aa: CASSPYQPGQNEKLFF; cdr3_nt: TGTGCCAGCAGTCCATACCAACCGGGACAAAATGAAAAACTGTTTTTT
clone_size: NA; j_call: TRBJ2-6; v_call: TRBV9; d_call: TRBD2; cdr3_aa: CASSPWGLAGTGANVLTF; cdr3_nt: TGTGCCAGCAGCCCATGGGGACTAGCGGGCACTGGGGCCAACGTCCTGACTTTC
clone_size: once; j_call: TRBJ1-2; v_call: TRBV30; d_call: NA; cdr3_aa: CAWSSGVYYGYTF; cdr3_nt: TGTGCCTGGAGTTCCGGGGTCTACTATGGCTACACCTTC
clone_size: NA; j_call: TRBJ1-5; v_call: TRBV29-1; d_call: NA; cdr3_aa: CSAGGDGNQPQHF; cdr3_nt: TGCAGCGCTGGAGGGGATGGCAATCAGCCCCAGCATTTT
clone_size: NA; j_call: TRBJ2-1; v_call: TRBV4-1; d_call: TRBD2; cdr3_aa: CASRHQPLAGDDEQFF; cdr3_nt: TGCGCCAGCAGACACCAACCCCTAGCGGGAGACGATGAGCAGTTCTTC
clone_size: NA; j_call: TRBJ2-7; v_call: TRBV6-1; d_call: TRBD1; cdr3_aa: CASSEAPRTGGYEQYF; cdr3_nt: TGTGCCAGCAGTGAAGCGCCAAGGACAGGAGGCTACGAGCAGTACTTC
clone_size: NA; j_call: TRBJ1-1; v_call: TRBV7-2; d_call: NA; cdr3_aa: CASSPHMNTEAFF; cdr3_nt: TGTGCCAGCAGCCCGCACATGAACACTGAAGCTTTCTTT
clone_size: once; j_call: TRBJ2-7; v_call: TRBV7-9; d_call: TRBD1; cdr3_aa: CASSLSGTASYEQYF; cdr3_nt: TGTGCCAGCAGCTTATCCGGGACAGCATCCTACGAGCAGTACTTC